The T cell receptor beta chain under discussion was sequenced for a study of beta chain features in type 1 diabetes (dated by TCRdb to the late 2010s). Background for the entire study: No differences in mean age, gender distribution, total cell number or subset yield were found between patients and healthy donors. Naive and central memory subsets were obtained from all 30 or so donors, but regulatory and stem cell-like memory subsets were isolated from only 8 patients and roughly 8 healthy donors. A total of roughly 99,000,000 sorted cells were examined across all samples, and the number of cells per subset was strongly correlated with RNA yield. In the study, recently diagnosed type 1 diabetes patients and matched healthy donors were compared on the TCRB repertoires of their sorted circulating CD4+ T cell subsets. What the work shows at the level of the full study, not this receptor alone: Because the HLA sub-analyses included only small numbers of individuals, any influence of HLA type on TCRB rearrangement was left unresolved. Patients with type 1 diabetes made fewer insertions and deleted more nucleotides at VDJ recombination sites, implying thymic rearrangement abnormalities. Sequencing cDNA rather than genomic DNA could over-represent highly expressing activated cells, although activation and CD3 levels did not differ between groups. PCR may preferentially amplify shorter templates, but because patient and control samples were amplified and corrected together, any resulting skew would affect both groups equally. In all four CD4+ subsets, TCRB CDR3 length was moderately but significantly shorter in type 1 diabetes patients. Naive, central memory and regulatory TCRB repertoires appeared more similar among patients than among healthy donors.

Concerning this clone itself: It has no known antigen specificity. No base quality values were provided; no much bigger clone lies one nucleotide off.

Each donor gave one peripheral blood draw, averaging approximately 120 mL, which was collected into heparinised tubes. Naive, central memory, regulatory and stem cell-like memory CD4+ T cells were sorted on a BD FACSAria II using a panel including CD45RO, CCR7, CD25, CD127, CD95 and CD27. Purity was above 95% for every sorted population. PBMCs were separated immediately by Lymphoprep density gradient centrifugation and were stained directly, without being cultured. So that batch effects would be minimized, each experiment stained and sorted samples in pairs, pairing one healthy donor with one patient. The High Capacity cDNA Reverse Transcription Kit was used to reverse transcribe all of the isolated RNA, meaning that expressed TCRB transcripts were what got sequenced. Deep immunoSEQ sequencing was performed on naive, central memory and regulatory T cell samples, with an average of about 4 million total reads per sample. Sorted cells were lysed in RLT buffer and RNA was extracted with DNase-treated RNeasy Micro or Mini kits, depending on cell number. To prevent cross-contamination, every cell subset was processed on its own, while patient and healthy donor samples were processed together. Using the immunoSEQ multiplex PCR, TCRB sequences were amplified from cDNA into 87-bp fragments spanning the CDR3 region. Sequencing of the amplicons was performed on the Illumina HiSeq platform. The original methods were these. Synthetic template baselines were used to correct PCR bias computationally, reads within Hamming distance 2 were collapsed, and singletons that could not be merged were discarded. By aligning reads against IMGT, V, D and J genes, CDR3 length, and insertions or deletions at six rearrangement sites were assigned. Clonotype counts were normalized to sorted cell number within each subset before computing true diversity and Gini coefficients with the tcR R package. Repertoire sharing was quantified using the overlap coefficient calculated on TCRB nucleotide sequences. TCRdb limited this immuneACCESS table to in-frame rearrangements with V and J called. A share of clones is missing; checked studies link under half to unresolved V genes, and the rest is unexplained. V, J and clone size derive from that table, while D and trimming were established from the DNA sequence. The sample profile shows about 40,000 clones; around 64% of them were found once. The ten biggest clones cover 2% to 2.5% of the sample.

The source material was Tregs from blood. The label giving this sample's cell subset or site can be read as: regulatory CD4+ T cells. The clonotype originates from a young woman in good health.

CDR3 protein: CASSRQGGGTDTQYF. In nucleotide form, the sequence is TGTGCCAGCAGTCGACAGGGTGGTGGCACAGATACGCAGTATTTT. The chain is encoded by TRBV6-6 joined to TRBJ2-3, and TRBD1 aligns with 7 junction nucleotides. Unmatched junction bases come to 6, with V trimmed by 5 bases and J by 1 base. From a lookup of the germline V gene (reference sequence), CDR1 and CDR2 are MNHNY and SVGAGI. From the cysteine up to the phenylalanine, the CDR3 has a length of 15 residues. Left in the record is the CDR3 DNA by itself, 45 bases read in frame from the first base.